This is a list of T cell receptor beta chains from one sample in a study of blood T cell repertoires in COVID-19. Sequenced by immunoSEQ multiplex PCR; TCRdb stores in-frame clones only, minus some. Of about 68,000 clones listed, 70% to 90% were seen once; the top ten hold about 8.3%. Sequenced input: peripheral blood. The receptor set was obtained from a man in his thirties or forties with acute or convalescent COVID-19. Each CDR3 is given with its conserved first and last residue. D genes are given only for firm matches. A row's size may be missing; if present it is once, few, many or a size class.

CASSGGLGINEKLFF TGTGCCAGCAGCGGGGGACTTGGGATTAATGAAAAACTGTTTTTT 15 TRBJ1-4 few TRBV9 .
CASSQTGSPLYGYTF TGTGCCAGCAGCCAGACAGGGAGCCCTCTCTATGGCTACACCTTC 15 TRBJ1-2 . TRBV6-5 TRBD1
CASSLVGGEQFF TGTGCCAGCAGCTTAGTCGGGGGTGAGCAGTTCTTC 12 TRBJ2-1 . TRBV7-3 .
CASSQGSSYNSPLHF TGCGCCAGCAGCCAAGGGAGCTCCTATAATTCACCCCTCCACTTT 15 TRBJ1-6 few TRBV4-1 .
CASSFDTSSYNEQFF TGTGCCAGCAGTTTCGACACGAGCTCCTACAATGAGCAGTTCTTC 15 TRBJ2-1 . TRBV2 .
CASSSQRRQTSDYGYTF TGTGCCAGCAGTTCCCAAAGACGACAGACCAGTGACTATGGCTACACCTTC 17 TRBJ1-2 few TRBV27 .
CSVGSESEQYF TGCAGCGTTGGGTCAGAATCCGAGCAGTACTTC 11 TRBJ2-7 . TRBV29-1 .
CSASRPGLAGGRELFF TGCAGTGCTAGTCGACCGGGACTAGCGGGCGGCCGGGAGCTGTTTTTT 16 TRBJ2-2 . TRBV20-1 TRBD2
CASSRTANTEAFF TGTGCCAGCAGCCGGACAGCGAACACTGAAGCTTTCTTT 13 TRBJ1-1 . TRBV11-1 .
CASSLGLDRPNEAFF TGTGCCAGCAGTTTAGGGCTCGACAGGCCGAATGAAGCTTTCTTT 15 TRBJ1-1 . TRBV28 .
CASSLDPGAPQHF TGTGCCAGCAGCTTAGATCCCGGTGCGCCCCAGCATTTT 13 TRBJ1-5 . TRBV11-3 .
CASSESRDSYYEQYF TGTGCCAGCAGTGAATCTCGGGACTCATACTACGAGCAGTACTTC 15 TRBJ2-7 . TRBV6-1 .
CASSPRNGGYTF TGTGCCAGCAGCCCGAGGAACGGGGGCTACACCTTC 12 TRBJ1-2 . TRBV28 .
CASRTVAGPYEQYF TGTGCCAGCAGGACAGTCGCAGGACCCTACGAGCAGTACTTC 14 TRBJ2-7 . TRBV28 .
CASRTLGQGSNEQYF TGTGCCAGCAGGACCTTGGGGCAGGGGTCCAACGAGCAGTACTTC 15 TRBJ2-7 . TRBV27 .
CASRAQGASLYNEQFF TGCGCCAGCCGGGCCCAAGGGGCCTCGCTTTACAATGAGCAGTTCTTC 16 TRBJ2-1 . TRBV5-1 .
CASSPVGGYEQYF TGTGCCAGCAGCCCTGTAGGAGGGTACGAGCAGTACTTC 13 TRBJ2-7 . TRBV3-1/TRBV3-2 .
CASSLDPGWDEKLFF TGTGCCAGCAGCTTAGATCCGGGGTGGGATGAAAAACTGTTTTTT 15 TRBJ1-4 . TRBV11-2 .
CASSSPPRDEQYF TGTGCCAGCAGTTCTCCCCCCCGGGACGAGCAGTACTTC 13 TRBJ2-7 . TRBV27 .
CASRRTFTNEKLFF TGTGCCAGCAGACGGACATTTACTAATGAAAAACTGTTTTTT 14 TRBJ1-4 . TRBV28 .
CASSHWTGEVYTEAFF TGTGCCAGCAGCCACTGGACGGGGGAGGTGTACACTGAAGCTTTCTTT 16 TRBJ1-1 . TRBV14 .
CASSLLVLAANTGELFF TGTGCCAGCAGTCTCCTCGTACTAGCAGCTAACACCGGGGAGCTGTTTTTT 17 TRBJ2-2 . TRBV28 .
CASSQRTVKGTEAFF TGTGCCAGCAGCCAAAGGACAGTTAAGGGCACTGAAGCTTTCTTT 15 TRBJ1-1 once TRBV7-6 .
CASSAPGLAGRGQYF TGTGCCAGCAGTGCCCCGGGACTAGCGGGCCGTGGGCAGTACTTC 15 TRBJ2-7 . TRBV6-2/TRBV6-3 TRBD2
CASSLEATGRYNEQFF TGCGCCAGCAGCTTGGAAGCTACAGGGCGTTACAATGAGCAGTTCTTC 16 TRBJ2-1 . TRBV5-1 .
CSARGGTEAFF TGCAGTGCTCGGGGGGGCACTGAAGCTTTCTTT 11 TRBJ1-1 . TRBV20-1 .
CASSPQEGFSGNTIYF TGCGCCAGCAGCCCGCAGGAGGGATTTTCTGGAAACACCATATATTTT 16 TRBJ1-3 . TRBV5-1 .
CASTLQQDTQYF TGTGCCAGCACGCTACAGCAAGATACGCAGTATTTT 12 TRBJ2-3 . TRBV18 .
CASSLTGRSNQPQHF TGTGCCAGCAGTCTAACGGGTAGGAGCAATCAGCCCCAGCATTTT 15 TRBJ1-5 . TRBV28 .
CASSLEGLAGETQYF TGTGCCAGCAGCTTAGAGGGACTAGCGGGAGAGACCCAGTACTTC 15 TRBJ2-5 . TRBV11-3 TRBD2
CASSFEGRMSNQPQHF TGTGCCAGCAGTTTCGAGGGCCGGATGAGCAATCAGCCCCAGCATTTT 16 TRBJ1-5 . TRBV28 .
CASSPLEISTDTQYF TGTGCCAGCTCACCATTAGAAATTAGCACAGATACGCAGTATTTT 15 TRBJ2-3 . TRBV18 .
CASSLTSGSYEQYF TGTGCCAGCAGCTTGACTAGCGGGAGCTACGAGCAGTACTTC 14 TRBJ2-7 . TRBV7-9 TRBD2
CASSYDRGTSPLHF TGTGCCAGCAGCTACGACAGGGGGACTTCACCCCTCCACTTT 14 TRBJ1-6 . TRBV6-5 TRBD1
CASSEQGLTEAFF TGTGCCAGCAGTGAACAGGGATTGACTGAAGCTTTCTTT 13 TRBJ1-1 . TRBV2 .
CASSQKASGRGEQYF TGTGCCAGCAGCCAGAAGGCTAGCGGGAGGGGTGAGCAGTACTTC 15 TRBJ2-7 once TRBV7-3 TRBD2
CASSYNRAAYEQYF TGTGCCAGCAGTTACAACAGGGCCGCCTACGAGCAGTACTTC 14 TRBJ2-7 . TRBV6-5 .
CASSWGRGTYNEQFF TGTGCCAGCAGTTGGGGAAGGGGCACCTACAATGAGCAGTTCTTC 15 TRBJ2-1 . TRBV2 .
CASSVGLAGGTEQYF TGTGCCAGCAGCGTGGGACTAGCGGGAGGAACCGAGCAGTACTTC 15 TRBJ2-7 . TRBV9 TRBD2
CASSFGGVTDTQYF TGTGCCAGCAGCTTCGGTGGAGTCACAGATACGCAGTATTTT 14 TRBJ2-3 . TRBV11-2 .
CATSDDGVQETQYF TGTGCCACCAGTGATGACGGGGTGCAAGAGACCCAGTACTTC 14 TRBJ2-5 . TRBV24-1 .
CASSQSLYQPQHF TGTGCCAGCAGCCAATCCTTGTATCAGCCCCAGCATTTT 13 TRBJ1-5 . TRBV16 .